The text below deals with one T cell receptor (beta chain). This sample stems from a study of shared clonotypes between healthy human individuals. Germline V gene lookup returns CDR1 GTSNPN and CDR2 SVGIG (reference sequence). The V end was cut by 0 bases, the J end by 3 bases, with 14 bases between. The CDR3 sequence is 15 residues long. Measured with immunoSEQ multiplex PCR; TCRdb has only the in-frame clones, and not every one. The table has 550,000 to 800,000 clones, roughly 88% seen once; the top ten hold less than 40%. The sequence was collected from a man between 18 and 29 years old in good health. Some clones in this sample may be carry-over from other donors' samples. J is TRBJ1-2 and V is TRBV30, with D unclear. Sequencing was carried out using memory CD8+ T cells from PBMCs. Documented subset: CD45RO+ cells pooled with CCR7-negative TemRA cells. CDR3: CAWSVYKEADYGYTF. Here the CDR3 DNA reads TGTGCCTGGAGTGTTTATAAGGAGGCAGACTATGGCTACACCTTC.